This T cell receptor (beta chain) derives from a study of blood T cells in healthy people across ages. Primers used in a second PCR of about 7 to 12 cycles were a sample-barcoded 5' primer and a J-beta primer mix. TCRdb processed the 5' RACE reads anew with MiXCR; each CDR3 protein has one entry. The repertoire includes more than 700,000 distinct CDR3 sequences, 40% to 65% of them detected once, and roughly two fifths sits in the top ten. This clonotype appeared once. The V gene end was trimmed by 6 bases and the J gene end by 4 bases; junction bases not matched to a gene: 8. This CDR3 contains 15 residues. Germline loops: CDR1 MDHEN, CDR2 SYDVKM.

This TCR was sampled from a man older than 75 in good health. The sample was blood. The V call is TRBV28, the J call TRBJ2-7, with TRBD2 matching over 11 bases. In nucleotides, the CDR3 is TGTGCCAGCAGCAGCCCTAGCGGGAGGTGGTACGAGCAGTACTTC. Its protein product is CASSSPSGRWYEQYF.